Shown below are 5 T cell receptor beta chains from a single sample sequenced in a study of cytomegalovirus exposure and HLA in healthy donors. The study ran its PCR with 60 Vbeta and 13 Jbeta primers. Some clones are missing from TCRdb's copy, which holds only in-frame ones; the method was immunoSEQ multiplex PCR. The sample includes about 200,000 clones, about 78% seen only once; the top ten take approximately 3.9%. Input material: PBMCs. The receptors come from a male donor in good health and CMV-seronegative.

The rearrangement links TRBV9 to TRBJ2-3; 8 bases match TRBD2. The CDR3 is 17 amino acids. V lost 3 bases and J lost 0; bases outside the gene matches: 9. Germline CDR1 reads SGDLS; CDR2 reads YYNGEE. The CDR3 protein is CASSGGGKRGSTDTQYF. CDR3 bases: TGTGCCAGCAGCGGCGGTGGAAAGCGGGGGAGCACAGATACGCAGTATTTT.

This chain joins TRBV6-5 and TRBJ2-7, with 8 bases that match TRBD2. The junction had 7 bases not matched to a gene; V was cut back by 1 base and J by 5 bases. Looked up from germline, CDR1 is MNHEY and CDR2 is SVGAGI. The CDR3 covers 15 residues. The CDR3, as DNA: TGTGCCAGCAGTTACTGGGGACTAGAAGGAAACGAGCAGTACTTC. Encoded protein: CASSYWGLEGNEQYF.

The rearrangement uses TRBV5-1 and TRBJ2-5, with TRBD1 identical over 7 bases. Germline V gene lookup returns CDR1 SGHRS and CDR2 YFSETQ. Germline trimming cut 9 bases from V and 4 bases from J; bases unmatched to any gene: 6. This CDR3 is 12 amino acids long. The CDR3 loop reads CATGQTGETQYF. Written as DNA, the CDR3 is TGCGCCACGGGACAGACGGGAGAGACCCAGTACTTC.

V is TRBV18 and J is TRBJ2-3; 11 bases align to TRBD1. V shed 8 bases and J 7 bases; nucleotides not matched to a gene: 11. Germline V gene sequence: CDR1 KGHSH, CDR2 LQKENI. The CDR3 contains 15 residues. The CDR3 sequence: CASLQGTGGRNTQYF. The CDR3 bases are TGTGCCAGCCTTCAGGGGACAGGGGGACGGAATACGCAGTATTTT.

In this sample, this clone turned up once. This chain links TRBV18 with TRBJ1-1, with a tentative D call TRBD1 (5 bases). This CDR3 contains 12 residues. CDR1 and CDR2 (germline): KGHSH, LQKENI. V was shortened by 7 bases and J by 7 bases, with 13 bases between the two germline ends. CDR3 in DNA: TGTGCCAGCTTTGATCAGGGTTTTGAAGCTTTCTTT. Translated, it gives CASFDQGFEAFF. Drawing the rest from reference TRBV18 and TRBJ1-1, the complete variable domain is NAGVMQNPRHLVRRRGQEARLRCSPMKGHSHVYWYRQLPEEGLKFMVYLQKENIIDESGMPKERFSAEFPKEGPSILRIQQVVRGDSAAYFCASFDQGFEAFFGQGTRLTVV.